These 12 T cell receptor beta chains share one sample of origin, sequenced in a study of beta chain features in type 1 diabetes. The entirety of the isolated RNA underwent reverse transcription, so expressed TCRB transcripts were sequenced. Repertoires were generated with immunoSEQ multiplex PCR, while TCRdb's copy carries only in-frame clones and drops some. The sample carries 400,000 to 600,000 clones, about 29% recorded once. Sequenced input: naive CD4+ T cells from blood. Receptors were obtained from a man aged 18 to 29 in good health.

The genes are TRBV20-1 and TRBJ2-7; no firm D call. Trimming took 5 bases from V and 1 from J, leaving 6 bases between them. Germline V gene data show CDR1 as DFQATT and CDR2 as SNEGSKA (reference sequence). The CDR3 sequence is 11 residues long. The CDR3 DNA reads TGCAGTGCTCTAGAGTCCTACGAGCAGTACTTC. Residues: CSALESYEQYF.

This clone was recorded a few times. V and J are TRBV6-6 and TRBJ2-1; the match to TRBD2 covers 7 bases. The CDR3 runs 14 residues. With V trimmed by 4 bases and J by 7 bases, 7 bases remained unmatched. Germline V CDR1 and CDR2: MNHNY, SVGAGI (reference sequence). The CDR3 nucleotides are TGTGCCAGCAGTTCCCGGACGGGGGGAAATGAGCAGTTCTTC. This codes for CASSSRTGGNEQFF.

The chain combines TRBV5-1 with TRBJ2-7; 8 nucleotides line up with TRBD2. Germline loops: CDR1 SGHRS, CDR2 YFSETQ. The CDR3 is 15 amino acids. With V trimmed by 3 bases and J by 0 bases, 5 bases remained unmatched. The CDR3 sequence: CASSYSGESSYEQYF. The CDR3 DNA sequence: TGCGCCAGCAGCTATAGCGGGGAAAGCTCCTACGAGCAGTACTTC.

The chain recombines TRBV9 with TRBJ2-3; D not certain. CDR1 is SGDLS, CDR2 YYNGEE, per germline. There are 12 residues in the CDR3. The V and J ends lost 3 bases and 6 bases respectively, with 8 bases between them. As DNA, the CDR3 is TGTGCCAGCAGCGGTTCTAGGGATACGCAGTATTTT. Translated: CASSGSRDTQYF.

DNA for the CDR3: TGTGCCAGCAGCCCGCCCGGGAAGCACTATGGCTACACCTTC. Protein: CASSPPGKHYGYTF. This chain joins TRBV5-6 and TRBJ1-2; D not resolved. V was clipped by 4 bases and J by 3 bases, with 13 bases between them. The CDR3 spans 14 residues. Germline CDR1 reads SGHDT; CDR2 reads YYEEEE.

The rearrangement uses TRBV28 and TRBJ2-4, with 7 bases aligning to TRBD1. Germline values: CDR1 MDHEN, CDR2 SYDVKM. V was pared by 9 bases and J by 5 bases, with 10 bases of the junction left unmatched. CDR3 length: 14 amino acids. CDR3 DNA: TGTGCCAGGGACACGAGACAGGGAGAAAACATTCAGTACTTC. It yields the protein CARDTRQGENIQYF.

Remarks on this clone: Other DNA sequences of this sample code for an identical CDR3. J is TRBJ1-5 and V is TRBV5-1, with no clear D. Germline CDR1 reads SGHRS; CDR2 reads YFSETQ. The CDR3 runs 13 residues. V was clipped by 3 bases and J by 4 bases, with 8 bases between them. The DNA of the CDR3 is TGCGCCAGCAGCTCCAGCCCGAATCAGCCCCAGCATTTT. Protein: CASSSSPNQPQHF.

In its sample, this clone was seen a few times. The gene calls are TRBV4-3 and TRBJ1-1; tentative D call: TRBD1 (6 bases). Deletions cut 1 base from V and 0 bases from J, with 9 bases between. This CDR3 has 15 amino acids. The V gene's germline CDR1 is LGHNA and CDR2 YSLEER. The CDR3 DNA reads TGCGCCAGCAGCCAAGGGGGGCTGGTGAACACTGAAGCTTTCTTT. This encodes CASSQGGLVNTEAFF.

This sequence joins TRBV7-3 and TRBJ2-2; D remains ambiguous. Germline V gene lookup returns CDR1 SGHTA and CDR2 FQGTGA. The CDR3 contains 13 residues. V was cut by 3 bases and J by 3 bases, with 5 bases left in between. The CDR3 bases are TGTGCCAGCAGCTTTTCCCACACCGGGGAGCTGTTTTTT. This codes for CASSFSHTGELFF.

This clone was seen only a few times. The V call is TRBV5-1, the J call TRBJ2-7, with 7 bases fitting TRBD1. The CDR3 consists of 13 residues. The V gene end was trimmed by 6 bases and the J gene end by 0 bases; junction bases not matched to a gene: 3. The V gene's germline CDR1 is SGHRS and CDR2 YFSETQ. CDR3 region: CASMGQSSYEQYF. DNA for the CDR3: TGCGCCAGCATGGGACAGAGCTCCTACGAGCAGTACTTC.

The V and J genes are TRBV7-2 and TRBJ2-7; possible D gene TRBD2, 6 bases. Germline CDR1 is SGHTA and CDR2 is FQGNSA. Trimming took off 4 bases at V and 4 bases at J, with 11 bases between the two ends. The CDR3 runs to 13 residues. As DNA, the CDR3 is TGTGCCAGCAGCTCGAGGGCGGGGTACGAGCAGTACTTC. It codes for CASSSRAGYEQYF.

The chain has TRBV11-2 and TRBJ2-5; D unresolved. This CDR3 has 11 residues. V lost 5 bases, J lost 8 bases, and 9 bases lay in between. Germline values: CDR1 SGHAT, CDR2 FQNNGV. The DNA of the CDR3 is TGTGCCAGCAGCCTAAGAGATACCCAGTACTTC. Translated, it gives CASSLRDTQYF.